The rows below give T cell receptor beta chains drawn from one sample of a study of long-term antiretroviral therapy in people with HIV. Clones were sequenced by immunoSEQ multiplex PCR, and TCRdb holds only the in-frame ones, with some missing. The table includes 25,000 or so clones, 85% to 90% detected once. The sequencing here drew on unsorted PBMCs, taken 1.9 years after starting antiretroviral therapy. The receptors were sampled from a woman aged 25 to 39 with HIV. CDR3s include the opening cysteine and the closing phenylalanine or tryptophan. The order of the fields is J gene, D gene, V gene, CDR3 protein. D genes are given only for firm matches.

>TRBJ1-3|.|TRBV9
CASSDQSNSGNTIYF
>TRBJ2-1|.|TRBV21-1
CASSKAPRTPSPYNEQFF
>TRBJ1-2|.|TRBV6-6
CASSYFIGNYGYTF
>TRBJ2-1|.|TRBV2
CASMEGEVDSTIF
>TRBJ2-7|TRBD1|TRBV6-1
CASRVGQPYEQYF
>TRBJ2-1|TRBD2|TRBV7-8
CASSLTVRGGDNEQFF
>TRBJ1-5|.|TRBV5-6
CASSPSTTGNQPQHF
>TRBJ1-2|.|TRBV6-1
CASSEAKGDYGYTF
>TRBJ1-2|.|TRBV7-8
CASSLNRDLYGYTF
>TRBJ1-1|.|TRBV27
CASSFAGGQGAEAFF
>TRBJ1-1|TRBD1|TRBV5-1
CASSSWTGQEAFF
>TRBJ2-2|.|TRBV7-2
CASSLVIGASNTGELFF
>TRBJ2-5|TRBD2|TRBV4-1
CASSQESGLAAQETQYF
>TRBJ2-2|TRBD2|TRBV7-9
CASSLAGLAGGHGTGELFF
>TRBJ1-2|TRBD1|TRBV5-1
CASSPGGTGVSLGGYTF
>TRBJ2-5|.|TRBV2
CASSEAGETQYF
>TRBJ2-4|.|TRBV5-8
CASSLRWGSLAKNIQYF
>TRBJ2-3|TRBD1|TRBV7-3
CASSFTEQGAGIDTQYF
>TRBJ2-1|TRBD2|TRBV9
CASSSGLADYNNEQFF
>TRBJ1-4|.|TRBV9
CASSVNGATNEKLFF
>TRBJ1-2|TRBD1|TRBV6-1
CASSQDRGRNTF
>TRBJ2-7|TRBD1|TRBV5-1
CASSSGDRGLNEQYF
>TRBJ2-2|TRBD2|TRBV18
CASSPGGGTNTGELFF
>TRBJ1-1|.|TRBV30
CAWGVSRDRILLNTEAFF
>TRBJ1-5|.|TRBV7-9
CASSSLYSNQPQHF
>TRBJ2-2|.|TRBV7-3
CASSIAGANTGELFF
>TRBJ1-1|TRBD1|TRBV10-1
CASWTGLYTEAFF
>TRBJ1-3|.|TRBV14
CASSQGGDRAGNTIYF
>TRBJ2-1|.|TRBV11-2
CASSPEQRYNEQFF
>TRBJ2-5|.|TRBV6-1
CASSETFRETQYF
>TRBJ2-7|.|TRBV5-1
CASSPSAGDGYEQYF
>TRBJ2-1|TRBD1|TRBV5-6
CASSGNRGSYNEQFF
>TRBJ1-1|.|TRBV5-1
CASSQAGVTSNTEAFF
>TRBJ2-5|TRBD2|TRBV12-5
CASGPGLAEETQYF
>TRBJ1-3|.|TRBV11-2
CASSRAVGMSSGNTIYF
>TRBJ1-1|.|TRBV2
CASSENTHHTEAFF
>TRBJ1-6|.|TRBV6-5
CASRTLDRLYSPLHF
>TRBJ2-7|.|TRBV2
CASSGQSYEQYF